These T cell receptor beta chains were read from a single sample in a study of spatial heterogeneity in lung cancer. TCRdb re-derived calls from the 5' RACE reads in MiXCR, one entry per CDR3 protein. This sample has about 36,000 distinct CDR3 sequences, with around 7.6% found just once. This sample comprised PBMCs, obtained at follow-up. These receptors all stem from a male donor with early-stage non-small cell lung cancer. CDR3s include the opening cysteine and the closing phenylalanine or tryptophan. The order of the fields is D gene, clone size, V gene, J gene, CDR3 protein, CDR3 DNA. The D gene is left open where the match is weak. Clone size is stated in some rows and not others, as once, few, many or a class when expanded.

NA	many	TRBV5-6	TRBJ2-2	CASSFGRATGELFF	TGTGCCAGCAGCTTCGGCAGGGCCACCGGGGAGCTGTTTTTT
NA	many	TRBV7-6	TRBJ2-6	CASSHGQPGANVLTF	TGTGCCAGCAGCCACGGACAGCCTGGGGCCAACGTCCTGACTTTC
NA	many	TRBV6-2/TRBV6-3	TRBJ1-1	CASSFTGNTEAFF	TGTGCCAGCAGTTTTACAGGGAACACTGAAGCTTTCTTT
NA	many	TRBV20-1	TRBJ2-7	CSARDYRLTSYEQYF	TGCAGTGCTAGAGATTATAGGCTTACTTCCTACGAGCAGTACTTC
NA	many	TRBV3-1	TRBJ1-5	CASSLQVNQPQHF	TGTGCCAGCAGCCTACAGGTCAATCAGCCCCAGCATTTT
NA	many	TRBV5-1	TRBJ2-5	CASSGGGQSETQYF	TGCGCCAGCAGCGGCGGGGGACAGTCGGAGACCCAGTACTTC
NA	medium-sized	TRBV18	TRBJ2-2	CASSPPGSWDSYGTTGELFF	TGTGCCAGCTCACCACCTGGTTCGTGGGACTCTTACGGAACCACCGGGGAGCTGTTTTTT
NA	many	TRBV12-3/TRBV12-4	TRBJ1-1	CASIVGTEAFF	TGTGCCAGCATCGTAGGCACTGAAGCTTTCTTT
NA	NA	TRBV19	TRBJ2-1	CASSIAGDKGNEQFF	TGTGCCAGTAGTATAGCCGGGGACAAGGGTAATGAGCAGTTCTTC
NA	many	TRBV7-2	TRBJ1-5	CASSLEGYSNQPQHF	TGTGCCAGCAGCTTAGAAGGGTATAGCAATCAGCCCCAGCATTTT
NA	NA	TRBV3-1	TRBJ2-1	CASSLVAGGSKFF	NA
TRBD2	many	TRBV27	TRBJ2-1	CASSSGLESSNEQFF	TGTGCCAGCAGTTCGGGACTAGAATCTTCGAATGAGCAGTTCTTC
TRBD1	many	TRBV5-1	TRBJ2-5	CASSLGTGAQETQYF	TGCGCCAGCAGCTTGGGGACAGGGGCCCAAGAGACCCAGTACTTC
TRBD1	many	TRBV3-1	TRBJ2-1	CASSQGTGRMNEQFF	TGTGCCAGCAGCCAAGGGACAGGGAGGATGAATGAGCAGTTCTTC
TRBD1	many	TRBV5-6	TRBJ2-7	CASSPGQGTYEYF	TGTGCCAGCAGCCCGGGACAGGGCACCTACGAGTACTTC
NA	NA	TRBV6-5	TRBJ2-5	CASSYTGAPQETQYF	TGTGCCAGCAGTTACACGGGGGCCCCCCAAGAGACCCAGTACTTC
NA	many	TRBV9	TRBJ1-1	CASTASLMNTEAFF	TGTGCCAGCACGGCGTCACTCATGAACACTGAAGCTTTCTTT
NA	many	TRBV2	TRBJ1-6	CASSPGIYNSPLHF	TGTGCCAGCAGCCCGGGGATTTATAATTCACCCCTCCACTTT
TRBD1	many	TRBV29-1	TRBJ2-1	CSAGTADNEQFF	TGCAGCGCGGGGACAGCTGACAATGAGCAGTTCTTC
NA	many	TRBV2	TRBJ2-7	CASRMESSYEQYF	TGTGCCAGCCGAATGGAGAGCTCCTACGAGCAGTACTTC
TRBD1	many	TRBV3-1	TRBJ1-2	CASSQDNRGEYGYTF	TGTGCCAGCAGCCAAGACAACAGGGGGGAGTATGGCTACACCTTC
TRBD1	many	TRBV12-3/TRBV12-4	TRBJ2-4	CASEASTGTGASLAKNIQYF	TGTGCCAGTGAGGCCTCAACCGGGACAGGGGCATCACTAGCCAAAAACATTCAGTACTTC
TRBD1	many	TRBV20-1	TRBJ2-1	CSARGPAAEQFF	TGCAGTGCGAGGGGGCCCGCCGCCGAGCAGTTCTTC
TRBD1	many	TRBV10-3	TRBJ1-5	CAISEFDRVSNQPQHF	TGTGCCATCAGTGAGTTCGACAGGGTTAGCAATCAGCCCCAGCATTTT
TRBD1	many	TRBV24-1	TRBJ2-1	CATSATDRGLNEQFF	TGTGCCACCAGTGCAACCGACAGGGGGCTCAATGAGCAGTTCTTC
NA	many	TRBV20-1	TRBJ2-5	CSAGARFHQETQYF	TGCAGTGCTGGGGCACGGTTTCACCAAGAGACCCAGTACTTC
TRBD2	many	TRBV6-1	TRBJ2-5	CASSLTLAGGETQYF	TGTGCCAGCAGCCTGACGTTAGCGGGGGGTGAGACCCAGTACTTC
TRBD2	many	TRBV27	TRBJ2-3	CASSLGLAGGPGTQYF	TGTGCCAGCAGTTTAGGGCTAGCGGGGGGGCCGGGTACGCAGTATTTT
NA	many	TRBV30	TRBJ2-3	CAWAWHGGDTQYF	TGTGCCTGGGCCTGGCACGGGGGAGATACGCAGTATTTT
NA	many	TRBV9	TRBJ1-5	CASSVEWGQPQHF	TGTGCCAGCAGCGTGGAATGGGGTCAGCCCCAGCATTTT
TRBD1	many	TRBV6-2/TRBV6-3	TRBJ2-7	CASRPGTASSYEQYF	TGTGCCAGCAGACCCGGGACAGCGAGCTCCTACGAGCAGTACTTC
TRBD1	many	TRBV10-3	TRBJ1-1	CAISAGVTGGGRNTEAFF	TGTGCCATCAGTGCCGGAGTGACAGGGGGGGGTAGAAACACTGAAGCTTTCTTT
NA	many	TRBV5-6	TRBJ1-2	CASSFKTVPKVYGYTF	TGTGCCAGCAGCTTCAAAACAGTACCAAAAGTGTATGGCTACACCTTC
TRBD1	many	TRBV6-1	TRBJ2-4	CASSDRDRNIQYF	TGTGCCAGCAGCGACAGGGACAGAAACATTCAGTACTTC
TRBD2	many	TRBV7-3	TRBJ2-1	CASSLGAGNYDEQFF	TGTGCCAGCAGCTTGGGAGCGGGGAATTACGATGAGCAGTTCTTC
TRBD1	many	TRBV6-5	TRBJ2-2	CATRKGATGELFF	TGTGCCACCCGAAAGGGGGCCACCGGGGAGCTGTTTTTT
NA	many	TRBV7-6	TRBJ2-2	CASSSPPGGQNTGELFF	TGTGCCAGCAGCTCCCCTCCCGGGGGACAGAACACCGGGGAGCTGTTTTTT
NA	many	TRBV12-3/TRBV12-4	TRBJ1-5	CASSDRNNQPQHF	TGTGCCAGCAGTGACAGGAACAATCAGCCCCAGCATTTT
TRBD1	many	TRBV7-2	TRBJ2-5	CASSQRQGVWETQYF	TGTGCCAGCAGTCAAAGACAGGGGGTGTGGGAGACCCAGTACTTC
NA	NA	TRBV2	TRBJ1-5	CASSTDLGALINQPQHF	TGTGCCAGCAGTACCGATCTAGGGGCTCTTATTAATCAGCCCCAGCATTTT
NA	many	TRBV19	TRBJ1-4	CASSTARNEKLFF	TGTGCCAGTAGTACCGCCCGAAATGAAAAACTGTTTTTT
NA	few	TRBV5-1	TRBJ2-7	CASKGEYEQYF	TGCGCCAGCAAGGGGGAGTACGAGCAGTACTTC
NA	NA	TRBV2	TRBJ2-2	CASRQTMTNTGELFF	TGTGCCAGCAGACAGACAATGACGAACACCGGGGAGCTGTTTTTT
NA	few	TRBV5-8	TRBJ1-5	CVSSLAQNSNQPQHF	TGTGTCAGCAGCTTGGCACAGAATAGCAATCAGCCCCAGCATTTT
NA	many	TRBV5-1	TRBJ2-2	CASMVTNTGELFF	TGCGCCAGCATGGTTACGAACACCGGGGAGCTGTTTTTT
NA	many	TRBV5-1	TRBJ1-6	CASSLGPGVDSPLHF	TGCGCCAGCAGCTTGGGTCCAGGGGTGGATTCACCCCTCCACTTT
NA	many	TRBV27	TRBJ1-5	CASTPGVGGNQPQHF	TGTGCCAGCACCCCCGGGGTAGGGGGCAATCAGCCCCAGCATTTT
NA	NA	TRBV12-3/TRBV12-4	TRBJ1-1	CASIPQGYSVEAFF	TGTGCCAGCATTCCTCAGGGATACTCGGTTGAAGCTTTCTTT
NA	many	TRBV20-1	TRBJ1-4	CSARDVANEKLFF	TGCAGTGCTAGGGACGTTGCTAATGAAAAACTGTTTTTT
NA	once	TRBV19	TRBJ2-5	CASSPERRAGTQYF	TGTGCCAGTAGTCCAGAGAGAAGGGCCGGGACCCAGTACTTC